The T cell receptor (beta chain) described here comes from a study of low-dose radiotherapy and immunotherapy resistance in tumors. Study context: Those assigned to Cohort 2 were treated with 1 Gy per fraction every two weeks (13 Gy in total over 26 weeks). At a dose of 200 mg/m2, intravenous cyclophosphamide was given every two weeks, one day before radiation and immunotherapy.

Priming of first-strand cDNA relied on TRAV- and TRBV-specific primers (covering alpha and beta chains). The TCRs were subjected to amplification over roughly 18 PCR cycles employing a constant-region primer in conjunction with a V-primer adapter. Via MiXCR, TCRdb re-called the reads, giving one row per CDR3 protein. The sample records about 64,000 distinct CDR3 sequences, about 30% being singletons. Time point meaning: before trial treatment. Eligibility criteria specified advanced solid malignancies devoid of tumor-infiltrating lymphocytes. The germline gives CDR1 GTSNPN, CDR2 SVGIG (reference sequence). Trimming removed 1 base at V and 5 bases at J, with 11 bases between. The CDR3 consists of 13 residues.

The chain recombines TRBV30 with TRBJ1-1; no reliable D call. The receptor comes from a male donor with rectosigmoid adenocarcinoma. Sequences were derived from PBMCs, sampled before treatment. This CDR3 is CAWSGLFKTEAFF. The CDR3 bases are TGTGCCTGGAGTGGGCTCTTTAAGACTGAAGCTTTCTTT.